This T cell receptor (beta chain) was sequenced during a study of T cells in tumors after PD-1 blockade. This CDR3 is built from 14 residues. With 6 bases removed from V and 3 bases from J, the gap between germline ends came to 11 bases. Germline V gene data show CDR1 as SNHLY and CDR2 as FYNNEI. Repertoires were generated with immunoSEQ multiplex PCR, while TCRdb's copy carries only in-frame clones and drops some. The sample includes 60,000 to 75,000 clones, 74% of them seen just once. The receptor was isolated from a human donor with basal cell carcinoma. The sequencing here drew on PBMCs, taken after anti-PD-1 treatment. The chain couples TRBV2 to TRBJ2-2, with no clear D. CDR3 protein: CASSDTRDTGELFF. The CDR3 DNA is TGTGCCAGCAGCGACACCCGGGACACCGGGGAGCTGTTTTTT. Looking up the rest from reference TRBV2 and TRBJ2-2 gives the full variable domain: EPEVTQTPSHQVTQMGQEVILRCVPISNHLYFYWYRQILGQKVEFLVSFYNNEISEKSEIFDDQFSVERPDGSNFTLKIRSTKLEDSAMYFCASSDTRDTGELFFGEGSRLTVL.